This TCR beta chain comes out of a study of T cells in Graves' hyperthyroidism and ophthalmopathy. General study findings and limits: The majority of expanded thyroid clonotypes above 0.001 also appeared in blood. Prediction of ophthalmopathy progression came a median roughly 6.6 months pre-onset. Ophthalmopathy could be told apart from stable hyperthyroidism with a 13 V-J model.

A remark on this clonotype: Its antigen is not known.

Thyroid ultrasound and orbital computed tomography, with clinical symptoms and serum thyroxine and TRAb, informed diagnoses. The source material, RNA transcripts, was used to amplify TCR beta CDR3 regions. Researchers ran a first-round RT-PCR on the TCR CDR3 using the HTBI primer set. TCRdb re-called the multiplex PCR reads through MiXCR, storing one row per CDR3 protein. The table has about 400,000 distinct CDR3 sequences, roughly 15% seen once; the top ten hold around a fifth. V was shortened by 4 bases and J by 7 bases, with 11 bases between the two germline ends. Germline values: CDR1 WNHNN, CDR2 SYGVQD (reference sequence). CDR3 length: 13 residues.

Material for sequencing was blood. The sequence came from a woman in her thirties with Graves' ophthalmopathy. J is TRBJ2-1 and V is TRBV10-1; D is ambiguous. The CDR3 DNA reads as TGCGCCAGCAGTGGGTTGGGAAGGAATGAGCAGTTCTTC. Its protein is CASSGLGRNEQFF.